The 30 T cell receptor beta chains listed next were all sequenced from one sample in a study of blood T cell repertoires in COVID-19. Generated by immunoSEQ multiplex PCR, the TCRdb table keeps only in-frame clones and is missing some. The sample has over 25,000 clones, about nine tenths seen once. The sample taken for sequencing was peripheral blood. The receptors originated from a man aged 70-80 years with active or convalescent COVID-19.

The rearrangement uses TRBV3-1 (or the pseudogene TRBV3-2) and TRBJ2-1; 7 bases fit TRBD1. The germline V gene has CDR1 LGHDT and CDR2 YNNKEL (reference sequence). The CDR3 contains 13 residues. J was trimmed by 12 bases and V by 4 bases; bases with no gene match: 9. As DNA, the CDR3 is TGTGCCAGCAGCCCGACCGACAGGGAAGGGCAGTTCTTC. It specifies CASSPTDREGQFF.

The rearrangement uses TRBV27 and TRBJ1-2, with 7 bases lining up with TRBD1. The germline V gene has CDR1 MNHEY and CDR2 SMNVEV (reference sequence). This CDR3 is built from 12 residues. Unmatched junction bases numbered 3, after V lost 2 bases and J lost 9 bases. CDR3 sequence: CASSLTGQRYTF. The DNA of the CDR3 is TGTGCCAGCAGTTTAACGGGACAGCGCTACACCTTC.

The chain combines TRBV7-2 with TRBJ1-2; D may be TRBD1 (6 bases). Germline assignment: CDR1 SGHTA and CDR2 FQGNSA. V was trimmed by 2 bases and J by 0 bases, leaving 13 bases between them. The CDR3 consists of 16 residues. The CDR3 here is CASSLPLGGSNYGYTF. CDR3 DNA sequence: TGTGCCAGCAGCTTACCGTTAGGGGGATCTAACTATGGCTACACCTTC.

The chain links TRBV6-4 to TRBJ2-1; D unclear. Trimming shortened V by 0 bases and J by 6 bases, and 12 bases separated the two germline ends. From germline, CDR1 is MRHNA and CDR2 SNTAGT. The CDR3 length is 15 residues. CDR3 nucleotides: TGTGCCAGCAGTGACTCCCCAGGAAAACTCAATGAGCAGTTCTTC. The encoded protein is CASSDSPGKLNEQFF.

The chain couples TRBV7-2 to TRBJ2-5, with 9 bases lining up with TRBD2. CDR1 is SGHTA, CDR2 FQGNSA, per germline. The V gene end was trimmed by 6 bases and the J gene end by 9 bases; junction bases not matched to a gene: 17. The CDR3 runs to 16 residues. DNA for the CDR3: TGTGCCAGCAGTCCCTCACTAGCGGGCCAAAGAGGTGCCCAGTACTTC. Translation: CASSPSLAGQRGAQYF.

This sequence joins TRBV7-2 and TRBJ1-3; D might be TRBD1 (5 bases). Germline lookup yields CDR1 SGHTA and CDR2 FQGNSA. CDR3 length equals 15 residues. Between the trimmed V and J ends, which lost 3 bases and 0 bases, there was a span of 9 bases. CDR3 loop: CASSFSTGSGNTIYF. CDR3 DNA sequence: TGTGCCAGCAGCTTTTCAACAGGCTCTGGAAACACCATATATTTT.

CDR3 sequence reads: CASSFTDRDYGYTF. The CDR3 DNA sequence: TGTGCCAGCAGTTTTACCGACAGAGATTATGGCTACACCTTC. The V and J genes are TRBV27 and TRBJ1-2; D might be TRBD1 (5 bases). The CDR3 loop spans 14 amino acids. The germline CDR1 and CDR2 sequences are MNHEY and SMNVEV (reference sequence). V shed 3 bases and J shed 5 bases, with 13 bases lying between them.

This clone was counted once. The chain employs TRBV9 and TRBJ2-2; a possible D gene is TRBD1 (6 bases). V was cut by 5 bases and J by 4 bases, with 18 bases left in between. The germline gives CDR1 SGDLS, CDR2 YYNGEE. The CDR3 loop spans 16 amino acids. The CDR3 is CASSSFTVRGTGELFF. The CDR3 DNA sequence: TGTGCCAGCAGTTCCTTTACGGTCAGGGGCACCGGGGAGCTGTTTTTT.

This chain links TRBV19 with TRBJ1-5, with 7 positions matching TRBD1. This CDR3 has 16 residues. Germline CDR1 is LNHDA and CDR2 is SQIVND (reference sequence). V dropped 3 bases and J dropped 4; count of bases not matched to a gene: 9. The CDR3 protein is CASSISRTGGNQPQHF. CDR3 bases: TGTGCCAGTAGTATTTCCCGGACAGGTGGGAATCAGCCCCAGCATTTT.

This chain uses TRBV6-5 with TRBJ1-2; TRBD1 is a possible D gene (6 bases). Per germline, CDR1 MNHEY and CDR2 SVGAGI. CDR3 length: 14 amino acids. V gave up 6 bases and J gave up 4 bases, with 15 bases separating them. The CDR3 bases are TGTGCCAGCAGCGGGACACTCGAGTCCTATGGCTACACCTTC. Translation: CASSGTLESYGYTF.

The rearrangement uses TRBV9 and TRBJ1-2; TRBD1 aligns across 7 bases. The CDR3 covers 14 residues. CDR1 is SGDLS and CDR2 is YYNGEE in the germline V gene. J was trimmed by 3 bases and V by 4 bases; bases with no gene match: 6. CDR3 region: CASSPGQSHYGYTF. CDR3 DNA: TGTGCCAGCAGCCCGGGACAGTCACACTATGGCTACACCTTC. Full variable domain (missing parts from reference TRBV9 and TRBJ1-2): DSGVTQTPKHLITATGQRVTLRCSPRSGDLSVYWYQQSLDQGLQFLIQYYNGEERAKGNILERFSAQQFPDLHSELNLSSLELGDSALYFCASSPGQSHYGYTFGSGTRLTVV.

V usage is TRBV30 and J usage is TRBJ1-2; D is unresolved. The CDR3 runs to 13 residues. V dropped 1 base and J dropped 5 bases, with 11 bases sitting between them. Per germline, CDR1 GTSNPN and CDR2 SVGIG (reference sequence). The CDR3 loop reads CAWSASAAYGYTF. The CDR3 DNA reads TGTGCCTGGAGTGCGTCGGCAGCGTATGGCTACACCTTC.

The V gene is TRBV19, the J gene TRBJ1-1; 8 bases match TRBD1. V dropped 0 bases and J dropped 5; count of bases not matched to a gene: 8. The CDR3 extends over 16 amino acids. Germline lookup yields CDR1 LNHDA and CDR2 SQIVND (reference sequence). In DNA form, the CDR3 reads TGTGCCAGTAGTATAGAGTCCGGGACAGGCCTGACTGAAGCTTTCTTT. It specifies CASSIESGTGLTEAFF.

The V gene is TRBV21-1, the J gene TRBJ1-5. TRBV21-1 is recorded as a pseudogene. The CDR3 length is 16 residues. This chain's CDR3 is CASSKVSGHSNQPQHF. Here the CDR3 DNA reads TGTGCCAGCAGCAAAGTGAGCGGGCATAGCAATCAGCCCCAGCATTTT.

This chain's CDR3 is CASSSVTGDEQYV. CDR3 nucleotides: TGCGCCAGCAGCAGTGTGACAGGGGACGAGCAGTACGTC. The V call is TRBV5-1, the J call TRBJ2-7, with TRBD1 matching 8 bases. There are 13 residues in the CDR3. Germline values: CDR1 SGHRS, CDR2 YFSETQ. V shed 4 bases, J shed 5 bases, and the junction held 5 bases outside the gene matches.

The CDR3 loop reads CSASPETTNEKLFF. In DNA form, the CDR3 reads TGCAGTGCTAGTCCAGAAACAACTAATGAAAAACTGTTTTTT. The V gene is TRBV20-1, the J gene TRBJ1-4; the D is unclear. Germline V lookup: CDR1 DFQATT, CDR2 SNEGSKA (reference sequence). The length of the CDR3 is 14 residues. Deletions cut 3 bases from V and 0 bases from J, with 8 bases between.

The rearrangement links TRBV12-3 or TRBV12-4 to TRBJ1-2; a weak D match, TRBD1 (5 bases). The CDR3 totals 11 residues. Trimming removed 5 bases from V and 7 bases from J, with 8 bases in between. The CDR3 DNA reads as TGTGCCAGCAGTCCCGGGGGTGGCTACACCTTC. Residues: CASSPGGGYTF.

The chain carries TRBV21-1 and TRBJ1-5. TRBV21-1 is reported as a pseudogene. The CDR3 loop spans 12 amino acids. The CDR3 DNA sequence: TGTGCCAGCAGCCCTTACAATCAGCCCCAGCATTTT. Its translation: CASSPYNQPQHF.

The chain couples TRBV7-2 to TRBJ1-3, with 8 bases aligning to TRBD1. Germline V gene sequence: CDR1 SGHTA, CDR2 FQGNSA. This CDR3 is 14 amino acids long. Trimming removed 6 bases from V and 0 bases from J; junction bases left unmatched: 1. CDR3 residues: CASRGTGSGNTIYF. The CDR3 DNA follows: TGTGCCAGCAGAGGGACAGGCTCTGGAAACACCATATATTTT.

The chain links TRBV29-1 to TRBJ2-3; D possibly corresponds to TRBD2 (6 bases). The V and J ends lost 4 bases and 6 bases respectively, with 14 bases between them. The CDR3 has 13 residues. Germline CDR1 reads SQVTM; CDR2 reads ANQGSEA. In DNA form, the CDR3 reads TGCAGCGTTGCTCGGCGGGGCTCCGATACGCAGTATTTT. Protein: CSVARRGSDTQYF.

As DNA, the CDR3 is TGTGCCAGCAGCCCATACAGGGGTGGGAACACTGAAGCTTTCTTT. Its translation is CASSPYRGGNTEAFF. The chain is built from TRBV4-2 and TRBJ1-1; 7 bases map to TRBD1. Germline V gene data show CDR1 as LGHNA and CDR2 as YNFKEQ. The V segment lost 4 bases and the J segment 1 base; nucleotides outside the gene matches: 6. CDR3 length equals 15 residues.

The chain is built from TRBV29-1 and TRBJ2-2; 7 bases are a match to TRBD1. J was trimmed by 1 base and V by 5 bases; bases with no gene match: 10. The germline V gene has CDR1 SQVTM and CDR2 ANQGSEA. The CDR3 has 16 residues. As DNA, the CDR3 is TGCAGCGTTATACCGCAACAGGGGCTGAACACCGGGGAGCTGTTTTTT. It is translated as CSVIPQQGLNTGELFF.

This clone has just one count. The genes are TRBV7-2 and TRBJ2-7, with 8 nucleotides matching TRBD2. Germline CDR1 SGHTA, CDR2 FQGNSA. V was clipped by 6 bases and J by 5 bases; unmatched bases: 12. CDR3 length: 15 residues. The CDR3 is CASSLAGGAANEQYF. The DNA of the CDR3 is TGTGCCAGCAGTTTGGCCGGGGGGGCAGCCAACGAGCAGTACTTC.

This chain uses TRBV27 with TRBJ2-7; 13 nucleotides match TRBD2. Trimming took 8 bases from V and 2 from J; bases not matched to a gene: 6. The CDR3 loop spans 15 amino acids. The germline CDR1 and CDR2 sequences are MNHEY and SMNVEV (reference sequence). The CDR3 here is CASRTSGGLAYEQYF. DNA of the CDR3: TGTGCCAGCCGGACTAGCGGGGGCCTGGCCTACGAGCAGTACTTC.

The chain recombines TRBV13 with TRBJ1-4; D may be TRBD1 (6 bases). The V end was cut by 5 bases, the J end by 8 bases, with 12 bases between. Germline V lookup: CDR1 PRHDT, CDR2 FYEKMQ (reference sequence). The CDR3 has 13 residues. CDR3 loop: CASSLQGVEKLFF. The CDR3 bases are TGTGCCAGCAGCCTACAGGGCGTGGAAAAACTGTTTTTT.

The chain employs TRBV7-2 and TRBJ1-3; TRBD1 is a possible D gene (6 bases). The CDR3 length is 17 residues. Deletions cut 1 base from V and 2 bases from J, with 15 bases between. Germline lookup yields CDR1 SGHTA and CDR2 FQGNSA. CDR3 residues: CASSLVGGTSAGNTIYF. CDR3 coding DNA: TGTGCCAGCAGCTTAGTAGGGGGAACATCGGCTGGAAACACCATATATTTT.

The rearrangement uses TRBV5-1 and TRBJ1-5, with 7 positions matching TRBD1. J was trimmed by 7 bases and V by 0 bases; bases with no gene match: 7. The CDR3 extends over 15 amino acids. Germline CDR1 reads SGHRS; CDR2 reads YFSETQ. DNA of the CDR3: TGCGCCAGCAGCTTGGGGGACAGCCCCCAACAGCCCCAGCATTTT. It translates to CASSLGDSPQQPQHF. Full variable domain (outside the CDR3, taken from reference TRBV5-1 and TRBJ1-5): KAGVTQTPRYLIKTRGQQVTLSCSPISGHRSVSWYQQTPGQGLQFLFEYFSETQRNKGNFPGRFSGRQFSNSRSEMNVSTLELGDSALYLCASSLGDSPQQPQHFGDGTRLSIL.

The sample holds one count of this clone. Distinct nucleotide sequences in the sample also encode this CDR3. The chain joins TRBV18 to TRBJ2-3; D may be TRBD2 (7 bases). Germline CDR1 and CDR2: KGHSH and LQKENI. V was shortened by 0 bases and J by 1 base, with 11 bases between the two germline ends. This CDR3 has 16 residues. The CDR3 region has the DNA TGTGCCAGCTCACCACCGGGGGGGGGCGGCACAGATACGCAGTATTTT. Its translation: CASSPPGGGGTDTQYF.

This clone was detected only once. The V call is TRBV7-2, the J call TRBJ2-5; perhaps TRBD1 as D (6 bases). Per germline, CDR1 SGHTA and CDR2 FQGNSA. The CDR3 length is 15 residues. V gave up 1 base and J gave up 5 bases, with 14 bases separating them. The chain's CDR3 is CASSLGGPAKETQYF. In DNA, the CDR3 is TGTGCCAGCAGCTTAGGGGGGCCGGCGAAGGAGACCCAGTACTTC.

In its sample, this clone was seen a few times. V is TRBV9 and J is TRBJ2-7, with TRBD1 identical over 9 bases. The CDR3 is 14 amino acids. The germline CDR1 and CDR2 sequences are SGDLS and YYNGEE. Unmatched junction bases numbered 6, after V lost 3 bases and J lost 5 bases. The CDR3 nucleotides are TGTGCCAGCAGCGGGGACAGGGAAAAGAACGAGCAGTACGTC. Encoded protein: CASSGDREKNEQYV.